This T cell receptor (beta chain) is from a study of technical replicates of blood from a few donors. Generated by immunoSEQ multiplex PCR, the TCRdb table keeps only in-frame clones and is missing some. The sample has 87,000 or so clones; around 93% are singletons. The CDR3 loop spans 14 amino acids. After removal of 3 bases from V and 7 bases from J, the junction contained 8 bases not matched to a gene. The V gene's germline CDR1 is SGHRS and CDR2 YFSETQ. The sequence came from a human donor in good health. The V call is TRBV5-1, the J call TRBJ1-2; 8 nucleotides align to TRBD1. Sequenced: T cells isolated from PBMCs. The CDR3 nucleotides are TGCGCCAGCAGCTCAGGGGGCGGCGAGCCTGGCTACACCTTC. Translation: CASSSGGGEPGYTF.